What follows is one T cell receptor (beta chain) and its context. Per the authors' pipeline: Amplifying reference gene primers gave estimates of nucleated cell counts. The protocol was immunoSEQ multiplex PCR, while the TCRdb copy is restricted to in-frame clones and leaves out a portion. V, J and clone size are taken as reported in that table, and D and trimming were inferred from the DNA itself. The sample holds 55,000 to 75,000 clones, about 86% seen once. Germline CDR1 and CDR2: KGHSH and LQKENI. V gave up 5 bases and J gave up 1 base, with 17 bases separating them. CDR3 length equals 16 residues. The data belong to a study of blood T cell repertoires in COVID-19. About the research overall: Specimens from acute and convalescent COVID-19 originated in the United States, Italy and Spain. T cells, B-cell-depleted T cells, or PBMCs provided the cDNA or gDNA that served as material.

The V and J genes are TRBV18 and TRBJ1-1; a weak D match, TRBD1 (6 bases). The sample taken for sequencing was peripheral blood. This sequence originates from a man aged 70-80 years with acute or convalescent COVID-19. The CDR3 DNA follows: TGTGCCAGCTCAGGAAGACAAGGGGGTACGAACACTGAAGCTTTCTTT. This translates into CASSGRQGGTNTEAFF.